The sequence of this T cell receptor (beta chain) was determined in a study of neurological immune-mediated disorders. General study results and limits: A possible signature was seen in one related-CDR3 cluster, into which phylogenetic grouping placed the repertoires of 18 of 34 multiple sclerosis patients. It was HTLV-1-associated myelopathy that showed the most TCR clonal expansion, while multiple sclerosis showed the least, falling below healthy controls.

The unsorted libraries were generated from a total of 2 million PBMCs, which had been stored in RNAlater at -80 C. This clonotype was seen ten or more times. What it binds is not known. Synthesis of cDNA was accomplished via 5'RACE employing 10-nucleotide random UMIs. TCRdb processed the 5' RACE reads anew with MiXCR; each CDR3 protein has one entry. The sample has tens of thousands of distinct CDR3 sequences, 4% to 5.5% seen once. This CDR3 has 13 amino acids. Germline V gene sequence: CDR1 ENHRY, CDR2 SYGVKD. V was pared by 7 bases and J by 4 bases, with 5 bases of the junction left unmatched. The receptor was derived from a woman in her sixties with multiple sclerosis. Material for sequencing was PBMCs. The chain is built from TRBV10-3 and TRBJ1-1; 8 nucleotides line up with TRBD1. DNA for the CDR3: TGTGCCATCAACTTCGACAGGGGCACTGAAGCTTTCTTT. Translation: CAINFDRGTEAFF.